This T cell receptor (beta chain) was sequenced during a study of OX40 agonist ivuxolimab in advanced cancers. At the level of the study: The treatment was a fully human IgG2 OX40 agonist, ivuxolimab. Every 2 weeks, ivuxolimab was infused into the patients intravenously at between 0.01 and 10 mg/kg.

This table comes from immunoSEQ multiplex PCR, and its TCRdb copy is limited to in-frame clones, with some not included. The table includes tens of thousands of clones, 91% detected once. At baseline, cycle 4 day 1, and cycle 7 day 1, blood was sampled. The CDR3 length is 14 residues. Sequenced material: CD4+ or CD8+ T cells sorted from blood, taken in a trial of the OX40 agonist ivuxolimab. This sequence originates from an adult with an advanced solid tumor such as melanoma, head and neck, liver or kidney cancer. The J gene is TRBJ1-1, the V gene TRBV21-1; the listed D gene, TRBD1, was not tested against the DNA. TRBV21-1 corresponds to a pseudogene. Here the CDR3 reads CASSSGQGFTEAFF. The CDR3 nucleotides read TGTGCCAGCAGCTCCGGACAGGGGTTCACTGAAGCTTTCTTT.